This entry describes one T cell receptor beta chain. As handled by the study authors: Nucleated cell number was recorded as an estimate derived from reference gene primer amplification. The protocol was immunoSEQ multiplex PCR, while the TCRdb copy is restricted to in-frame clones and leaves out a portion. Clonal size and the V and J genes are those of that table, whereas D and trimming came from the DNA. The sample yields some 26,000 clones, about 70% seen once. This entry comes from a study of blood T cell repertoires in COVID-19. Study in general: COVID-19 samples collected from the United States, Italy and Spain covered acute and convalescent phases. PBMCs, B-cell-depleted T cells, or T cells provided the cDNA or gDNA that made up the material.

Patients at the Seattle site were enrolled during active infection and followed longitudinally. The CDR3 covers 12 residues. Germline V gene data show CDR1 as GTSNPN and CDR2 as SVGIG (reference sequence). Trimming stripped 3 bases from V and 8 bases from J, with 13 bases between. The sequence derives from a man in his fifties or sixties with COVID-19, enrolled during active disease. What was sequenced was peripheral blood. The J gene is TRBJ1-2, the V gene TRBV30; D uncertain. The CDR3 bases are TGTGCCTGGAGCGGACGAGGGTGGGGCTACACCTTC. It translates to CAWSGRGWGYTF.